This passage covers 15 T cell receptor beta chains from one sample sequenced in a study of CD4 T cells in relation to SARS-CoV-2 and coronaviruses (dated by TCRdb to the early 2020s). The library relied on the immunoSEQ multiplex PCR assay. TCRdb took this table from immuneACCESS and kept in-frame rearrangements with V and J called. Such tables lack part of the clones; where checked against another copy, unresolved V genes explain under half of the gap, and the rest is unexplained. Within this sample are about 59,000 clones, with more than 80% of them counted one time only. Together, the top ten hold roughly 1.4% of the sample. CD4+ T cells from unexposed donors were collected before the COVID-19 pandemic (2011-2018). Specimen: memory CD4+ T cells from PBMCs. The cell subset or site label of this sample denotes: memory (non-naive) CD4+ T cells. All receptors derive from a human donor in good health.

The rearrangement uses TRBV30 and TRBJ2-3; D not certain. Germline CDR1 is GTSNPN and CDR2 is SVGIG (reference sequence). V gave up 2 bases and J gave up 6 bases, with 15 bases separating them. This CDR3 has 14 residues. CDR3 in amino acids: CAWSRATNSDTQYF. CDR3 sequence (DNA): TGTGCCTGGAGTCGTGCGACCAATTCGGATACGCAGTATTTT.

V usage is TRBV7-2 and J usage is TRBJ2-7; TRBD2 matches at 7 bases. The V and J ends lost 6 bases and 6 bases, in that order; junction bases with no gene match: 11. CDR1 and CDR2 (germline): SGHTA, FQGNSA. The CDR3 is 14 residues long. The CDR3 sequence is CASSRRAGASEQYF. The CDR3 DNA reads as TGTGCCAGCAGTCGGAGGGCGGGAGCTTCCGAGCAGTACTTC.

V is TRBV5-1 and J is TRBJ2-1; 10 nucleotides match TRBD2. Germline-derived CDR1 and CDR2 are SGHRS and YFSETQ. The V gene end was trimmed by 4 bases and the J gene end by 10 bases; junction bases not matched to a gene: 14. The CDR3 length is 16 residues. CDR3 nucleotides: TGCGCCAGCAGCCGACAAGGTACTAGCGGGACGGGGGAGCAGTTCTTC. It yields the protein CASSRQGTSGTGEQFF.

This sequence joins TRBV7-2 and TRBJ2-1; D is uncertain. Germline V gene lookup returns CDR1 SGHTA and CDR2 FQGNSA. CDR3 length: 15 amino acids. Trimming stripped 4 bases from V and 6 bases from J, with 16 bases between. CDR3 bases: TGTGCCAGCAGCTCCAGGCTTCTACGGGTCAATGAGCAGTTCTTC. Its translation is CASSSRLLRVNEQFF.

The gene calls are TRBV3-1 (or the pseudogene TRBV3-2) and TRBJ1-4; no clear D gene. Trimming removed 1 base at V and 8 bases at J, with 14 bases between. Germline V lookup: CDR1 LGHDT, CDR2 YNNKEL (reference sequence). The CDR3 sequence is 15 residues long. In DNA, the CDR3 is TGTGCCAGCAGCCAAGGTTCAGACGTTGGGGAAAAACTGTTTTTT. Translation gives CASSQGSDVGEKLFF.

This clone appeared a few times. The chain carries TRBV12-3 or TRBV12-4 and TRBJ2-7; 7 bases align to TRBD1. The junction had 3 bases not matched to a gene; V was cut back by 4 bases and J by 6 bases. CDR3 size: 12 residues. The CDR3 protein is CASSSGQSEQYF. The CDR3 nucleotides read TGTGCCAGCAGTTCGGGACAGTCCGAGCAGTACTTC.

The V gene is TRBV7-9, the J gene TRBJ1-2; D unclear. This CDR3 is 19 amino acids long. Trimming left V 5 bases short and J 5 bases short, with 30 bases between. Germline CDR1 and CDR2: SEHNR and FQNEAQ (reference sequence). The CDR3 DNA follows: TGTGCCAGCAGCCAGACATTAAGGGATAGGGAACAACACCGTTATGGCTACACCTTC. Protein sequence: CASSQTLRDREQHRYGYTF.

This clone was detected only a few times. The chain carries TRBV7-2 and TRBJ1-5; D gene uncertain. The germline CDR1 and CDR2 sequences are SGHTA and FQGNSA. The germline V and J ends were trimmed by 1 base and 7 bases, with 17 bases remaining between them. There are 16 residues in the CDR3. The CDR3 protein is CASSLGGPGSRQPQHF. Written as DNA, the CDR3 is TGTGCCAGCAGCTTAGGTGGTCCAGGTTCACGGCAGCCCCAGCATTTT.

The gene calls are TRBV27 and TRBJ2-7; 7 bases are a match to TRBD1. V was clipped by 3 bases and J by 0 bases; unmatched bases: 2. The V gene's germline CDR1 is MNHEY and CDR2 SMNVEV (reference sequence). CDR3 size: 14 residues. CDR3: CASSFDRVSYEQYF. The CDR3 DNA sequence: TGTGCCAGCAGTTTCGACAGGGTCTCCTACGAGCAGTACTTC.

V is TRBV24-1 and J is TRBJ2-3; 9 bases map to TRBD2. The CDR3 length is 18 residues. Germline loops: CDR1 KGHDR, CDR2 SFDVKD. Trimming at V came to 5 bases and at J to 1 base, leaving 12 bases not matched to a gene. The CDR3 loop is CATSVGDSGRGRTDTQYF. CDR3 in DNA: TGTGCCACCAGTGTGGGAGATAGCGGGAGAGGACGCACAGATACGCAGTATTTT.

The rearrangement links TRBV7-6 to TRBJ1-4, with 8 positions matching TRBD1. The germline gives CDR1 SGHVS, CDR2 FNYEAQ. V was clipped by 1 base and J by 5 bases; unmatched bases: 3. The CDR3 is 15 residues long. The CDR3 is CASSLGTGGNEKLFF. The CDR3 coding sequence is TGTGCCAGCAGCTTAGGAACAGGGGGGAATGAAAAACTGTTTTTT.

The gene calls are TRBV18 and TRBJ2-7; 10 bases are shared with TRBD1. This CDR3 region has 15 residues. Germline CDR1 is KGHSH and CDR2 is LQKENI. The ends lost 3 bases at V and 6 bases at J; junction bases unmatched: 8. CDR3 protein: CASSPQTGTGAEQYF. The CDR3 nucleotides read TGTGCCAGCTCACCGCAAACCGGGACAGGGGCCGAGCAGTACTTC.

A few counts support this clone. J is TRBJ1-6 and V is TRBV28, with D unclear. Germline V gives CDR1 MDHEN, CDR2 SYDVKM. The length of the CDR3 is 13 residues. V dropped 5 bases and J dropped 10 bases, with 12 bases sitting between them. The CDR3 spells CASSQGRNSPLHF. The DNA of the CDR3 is TGTGCCAGCAGTCAAGGGAGGAACTCACCCCTCCACTTT.

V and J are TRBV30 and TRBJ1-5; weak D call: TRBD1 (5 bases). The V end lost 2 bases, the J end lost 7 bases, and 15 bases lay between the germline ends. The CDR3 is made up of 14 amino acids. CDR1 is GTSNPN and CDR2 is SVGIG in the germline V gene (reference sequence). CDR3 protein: CAWSIRPGGQPQHF. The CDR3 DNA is TGTGCCTGGAGTATCAGACCCGGGGGACAGCCCCAGCATTTT. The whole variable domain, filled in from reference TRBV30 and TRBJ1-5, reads SQTIHQWPATLVQPVGSPLSLECTVEGTSNPNLYWYRQAAGRGLQLLFYSVGIGQISSEVPQNLSASRPQDRQFILSSKKLLLSDSGFYLCAWSIRPGGQPQHFGDGTRLSIL.

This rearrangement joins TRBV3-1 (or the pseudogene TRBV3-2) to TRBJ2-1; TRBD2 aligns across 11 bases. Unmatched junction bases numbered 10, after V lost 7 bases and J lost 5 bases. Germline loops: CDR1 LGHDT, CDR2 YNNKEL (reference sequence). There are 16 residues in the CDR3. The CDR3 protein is CASTIMGTSGNNEQFF. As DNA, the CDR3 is TGTGCCAGCACCATTATGGGGACTAGCGGCAACAATGAGCAGTTCTTC.